A selection of T cell receptor beta chains follows, all from one sample in a study of post-analysis software for immune sequencing data. TCRdb used MiXCR to reprocess the PCR reads, holding one entry per CDR3 protein. Counted here are 350,000 to 450,000 distinct CDR3 sequences, roughly 36% occurring once; the ten biggest clones make up around an eighth. Sample: blood. The receptors here all came from a girl under 18 with multiple sclerosis. Both conserved end residues are part of each CDR3. Each record gives: clone size, D gene, J gene, V gene, CDR3 DNA, CDR3 protein. A D gene is named only where the DNA matches it firmly. A row's size may be missing; if present it is once, few, many or a size class.

NA,NA,TRBJ2-1,TRBV4-1,TGCGCCAGCAGCCAAGTTCTAGGACAGCGGGTCTACAATGAGCAGTTCTTC,CASSQVLGQRVYNEQFF
few,NA,TRBJ2-1,TRBV2,TGTGCCAGCAGTTCAGGCAGGGTTTCCTACAATGAGCAGTTCTTC,CASSSGRVSYNEQFF
NA,NA,TRBJ2-7,TRBV28,TGTGCCAGCAGCGGGGGTTTCTCCTACAATGAGCAGTACTTC,CASSGGFSYNEQYF
NA,TRBD1,TRBJ1-5,TRBV30,TGTGCCTGGAGTTCTGGACAGGTCGATAGCAATCAGCCCCAGCATTTT,CAWSSGQVDSNQPQHF
few,NA,TRBJ2-1,TRBV7-9,TGTGCCAGCAGCTCCCCCGGGAATGAGCAGTTCTTC,CASSSPGNEQFF
many,NA,TRBJ2-2,TRBV6-5,TGTGCCAGCAGTTACCGAACGCGCGTGCGGACATCCTCAACCGGGGAGCTGTTTTTT,CASSYRTRVRTSSTGELFF
few,NA,TRBJ1-1,TRBV2,TGTGCCAGCAGTGATAACCGGGCCGGTGTGGAGGAAGCTTTCTTT,CASSDNRAGVEEAFF
few,NA,TRBJ2-3,TRBV4-1,TGCGCCAGCAGCCAAGACAGGGTAGGCGCAGATACGCAGTATTTT,CASSQDRVGADTQYF
few,NA,TRBJ2-1,TRBV5-1,TGCGCCAGCAGCAAGGACCCCCACTACAATGAGCAGTTCTTC,CASSKDPHYNEQFF
NA,TRBD1,TRBJ2-1,TRBV7-2,TGTGCCAGCAGCCCCGGACAGGGTGGGGCCAATGAGCAGTTCTTC,CASSPGQGGANEQFF
NA,TRBD1,TRBJ1-2,TRBV5-1,TGCGCCAGCAGCCTTGGACAGGGGACGGATGGCTACACCTTC,CASSLGQGTDGYTF
NA,NA,TRBJ1-1,TRBV12-3/TRBV12-4,TGTGCCAGCAGTTCCGTTGGGTGTCGTGAAGCTTTCTTT,CASSSVGCREAFF
once,TRBD2,TRBJ2-1,TRBV4-2,TGTGCCAGCAGCCAAAATGCTAGCGGGGGGGCAAATGAGCAGTTCTTC,CASSQNASGGANEQFF
NA,TRBD1,TRBJ1-5,TRBV6-6,TGTGCCAGCAGTTTCCTTGACAGGGGCAATCAGCCCCAGCATTTT,CASSFLDRGNQPQHF
NA,TRBD1,TRBJ2-5,TRBV3-1,TGTGCCAGCAGCCCGACAGGGGGCTTGGAGACCCAGTACTTC,CASSPTGGLETQYF
NA,NA,TRBJ2-5,TRBV7-9,TGTGCCGGTCTCACCCCAGGGAAGGAGACCCAGTACTTC,CAGLTPGKETQYF
NA,NA,TRBJ2-7,TRBV7-9,TGTGCCAGCAGTGACGAGGGGGAGCAGTACTTC,CASSDEGEQYF
NA,NA,TRBJ2-1,TRBV29-1,TGCAGCGTTGAGTTACAGGGAAACAATGAGCAGTTCTTC,CSVELQGNNEQFF
NA,TRBD2,TRBJ2-7,TRBV6-1,TGTGCCAGCTGGGGCGGGGGGTCGAACGAGCAGTACTTC,CASWGGGSNEQYF
NA,NA,TRBJ2-1,TRBV20-1,TGCAGTGCTCAATTGGGAACAGGGTTTCAGGAGCAGTTCTTC,CSAQLGTGFQEQFF
few,TRBD1,TRBJ2-7,TRBV7-9,TGTGCCAGCAGCGCCGGACAGGGGTCCCCCTACGAGCAGTACTTC,CASSAGQGSPYEQYF
NA,TRBD1,TRBJ1-2,TRBV11-2,TGTGCCAGCAGCTTAGACCAGGACAGGCGCTATGGCTACACCTTC,CASSLDQDRRYGYTF
few,TRBD1,TRBJ1-5,TRBV4-1,TGCGCCAGCAGCCAAGCAGGGGGTATTCAGCCCCAGCATTTT,CASSQAGGIQPQHF